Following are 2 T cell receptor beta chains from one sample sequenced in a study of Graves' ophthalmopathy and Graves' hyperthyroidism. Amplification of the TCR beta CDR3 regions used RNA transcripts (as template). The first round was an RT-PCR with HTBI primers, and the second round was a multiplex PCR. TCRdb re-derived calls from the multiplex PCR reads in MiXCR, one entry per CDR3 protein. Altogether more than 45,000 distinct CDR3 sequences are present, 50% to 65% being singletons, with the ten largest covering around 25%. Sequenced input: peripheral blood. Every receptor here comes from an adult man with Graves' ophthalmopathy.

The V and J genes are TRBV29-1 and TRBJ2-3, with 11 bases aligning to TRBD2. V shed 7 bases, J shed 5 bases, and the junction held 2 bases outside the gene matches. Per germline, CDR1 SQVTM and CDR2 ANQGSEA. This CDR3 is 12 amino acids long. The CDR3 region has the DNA TGCAGCGCCGGGACTAGCGGAGATACGCAGTATTTT. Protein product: CSAGTSGDTQYF.

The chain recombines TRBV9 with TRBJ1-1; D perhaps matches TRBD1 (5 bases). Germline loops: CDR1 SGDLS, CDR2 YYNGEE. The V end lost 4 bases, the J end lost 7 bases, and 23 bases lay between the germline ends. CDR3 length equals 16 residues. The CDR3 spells CASSKNLAGGTCEAFF. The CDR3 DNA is TGTGCCAGCAGCAAAAACCTAGCGGGGGGGACGTGTGAAGCTTTCTTT.